The 20 T cell receptor beta chains presented below share a single source sample, sequenced in a study of beta chain features in type 1 diabetes (dated by TCRdb to 2016 to 2018). The antigens of these receptors remain unknown. Here is what the overall study found, with its caveats: In all four CD4+ subsets, TCRB CDR3 length was moderately but significantly shorter in type 1 diabetes patients.

The protocol used for the library was the immunoSEQ multiplex PCR assay. All of the isolated RNA was reverse transcribed with the High Capacity cDNA Reverse Transcription Kit, so expressed TCRB transcripts were sequenced. In TCRdb, the immuneACCESS table is reduced to in-frame sequences with V and J assigned. These tables do not hold every clone; where another copy was compared, an unresolved V gene accounts for under half, and the others remain unexplained. Within this sample are about 150,000 clones, with roughly 8% of them counted one time only. Roughly 0.46% of the sample is held by the ten biggest clonotypes. Sequencing input: central memory CD4+ T cells from blood. These receptors were collected from a man in his late teens or twenties with type 1 diabetes.

There are a few counts of this clone. J is TRBJ2-5 and V is TRBV5-1; 7 bases are shared with TRBD2. The length of the CDR3 is 16 residues. Losses at the gene ends were 0 bases for V and 7 bases for J; bases not matched to a gene: 12. Per the germline V gene, CDR1 is SGHRS and CDR2 is YFSETQ. CDR3 DNA: TGCGCCAGCAGCTTGGCATCCAGCGGGGCCGAGAGGACCCAGTACTTC. Its translation: CASSLASSGAERTQYF.

This clone was observed a handful of times. V usage is TRBV7-2 and J usage is TRBJ2-4; D is unresolved. V was cut by 1 base and J by 3 bases, with 7 bases left in between. Per the germline V gene, CDR1 is SGHTA and CDR2 is FQGNSA. The CDR3 extends over 14 amino acids. The CDR3 sequence is CASSLDVSKNIQYF. The CDR3 region has the DNA TGTGCCAGCAGCTTAGACGTCAGCAAAAACATTCAGTACTTC.

CDR3 coding DNA: TGTGCCAGCAGCTTGGGACTAGCGGGAGATACGCAGTATTTT. It translates to CASSLGLAGDTQYF. This chain joins TRBV7-2 and TRBJ2-3; TRBD2 agrees at 12 bases. The CDR3 covers 14 residues. V gave up 3 bases and J gave up 5 bases; unmatched junction bases: 0. CDR1 and CDR2 from the germline V gene are SGHTA and FQGNSA.

The chain is built from TRBV11-3 and TRBJ2-3; 7 bases are a match to TRBD2. Germline assignment: CDR1 SGHNT and CDR2 YENEEA. The V gene end was trimmed by 7 bases and the J gene end by 4 bases; junction bases not matched to a gene: 5. This CDR3 has 13 residues. The chain's CDR3 is CASTDRGADTQYF. Here the CDR3 DNA reads TGTGCCAGCACCGACCGGGGGGCAGATACGCAGTATTTT.

This clone was recorded a few times. The rearrangement links TRBV5-4 to TRBJ2-1; 13 positions agree with TRBD2. The V and J ends lost 6 bases and 0 bases, in that order; junction bases with no gene match: 6. Germline-derived CDR1 and CDR2 are SGHNT and YYREEE (reference sequence). The CDR3 runs to 17 residues. This CDR3 is CASKLAGGPSSYNEQFF. DNA for the CDR3: TGTGCCAGCAAACTAGCGGGAGGGCCCTCCTCCTACAATGAGCAGTTCTTC.

The rearrangement links TRBV2 to TRBJ2-1; 10 positions agree with TRBD2. The V segment lost 8 bases and the J segment 4 bases; nucleotides outside the gene matches: 8. The germline gives CDR1 SNHLY, CDR2 FYNNEI. The CDR3 consists of 15 residues. The CDR3 nucleotides read TGTGCCAGCGGTCAGCGGGGGGGAGGATACAATGAGCAGTTCTTC. It yields the protein CASGQRGGGYNEQFF.

This clone appeared a few times. The V call is TRBV28, the J call TRBJ2-5; 9 nucleotides align to TRBD2. V was pared by 3 bases and J by 2 bases, with 4 bases of the junction left unmatched. Germline CDR1 is MDHEN and CDR2 is SYDVKM. CDR3 length: 15 amino acids. The CDR3, as DNA: TGTGCCAGCAGTTTGGTAGCGGGGGTTCAAGAGACCCAGTACTTC. Protein sequence: CASSLVAGVQETQYF.

This clone was detected a few times. The chain combines TRBV14 with TRBJ2-1, with TRBD2 identical over 12 bases. The V and J ends lost 4 bases and 8 bases, in that order; junction bases with no gene match: 12. CDR3 length equals 17 residues. Germline CDR1 SGHDN, CDR2 FVKESK. The chain's CDR3 is CASSRSVLAGGLDEQFF. In DNA, the CDR3 is TGTGCCAGCAGCCGTTCTGTTCTAGCGGGGGGGCTGGATGAGCAGTTCTTC.

As for this clone: Other DNA sequences in this specimen translate into the identical CDR3. The rearrangement joins TRBV5-1 to TRBJ2-7, with a possible D match to TRBD1 (6 bases). Germline V gives CDR1 SGHRS, CDR2 YFSETQ. CDR3 length: 14 residues. The V end lost 0 bases, the J end lost 3 bases, and 10 bases lay between the germline ends. The CDR3 spells CASSLVGQDYEQYF. The CDR3 nucleotides are TGCGCCAGCAGCTTGGTGGGACAAGACTACGAGCAGTACTTC.

V and J are TRBV9 and TRBJ1-1, with D possibly matching TRBD1 (5 bases). Germline V CDR1 and CDR2: SGDLS, YYNGEE. Between the trimmed V and J ends, which lost 0 bases and 4 bases, there was a span of 10 bases. The CDR3 contains 14 residues. For the CDR3, the DNA is TGTGCCAGCAGCGTAGGGGGGGTCGGCACTGAAGCTTTCTTT. It translates to CASSVGGVGTEAFF.

This clone was detected only a few times. The V gene is TRBV27, the J gene TRBJ1-4; 7 nucleotides align to TRBD1. The CDR3 is 15 amino acids. Trimming took 5 bases from V and 4 from J; bases not matched to a gene: 7. The germline V gene has CDR1 MNHEY and CDR2 SMNVEV (reference sequence). CDR3: CASSPGDRINEKLFF. CDR3 in DNA: TGTGCCAGCAGTCCCGGGGACAGAATTAATGAAAAACTGTTTTTT.

This clone has only one observation. The chain joins TRBV11-2 to TRBJ2-7; 10 bases are shared with TRBD1. In germline, CDR1 is SGHAT, CDR2 FQNNGV. The CDR3 length is 16 residues. Trimming cost V 1 base and J 3 bases; bases outside gene matches: 6. CDR3 region: CASSLGTGTGDYEQYF. The CDR3 DNA reads as TGTGCCAGCAGCTTAGGAACCGGGACAGGGGACTACGAGCAGTACTTC.

The V and J genes are TRBV7-2 and TRBJ2-3; 12 bases are a match to TRBD2. The CDR3 sequence is 17 residues long. V shed 5 bases, J shed 3 bases, and the junction held 9 bases outside the gene matches. Germline V gives CDR1 SGHTA, CDR2 FQGNSA. The CDR3 DNA follows: TGTGCCAGCAGCATTCTAGCGGGAGGGCCCGGGACAGATACGCAGTATTTT. It codes for CASSILAGGPGTDTQYF.

This clone has just one count. A read error may produce the germline difference seen at one junction end. The chain employs TRBV6-6 and TRBJ2-5; D ambiguous. Per germline, CDR1 MNHNY and CDR2 SVGAGI (reference sequence). The CDR3 covers 9 residues. The CDR3 DNA sequence: TGTGCCAGCATTAATAGCCGGGACTTC. Amino acids: CASINSRDF.

The V gene is TRBV30, the J gene TRBJ2-1; 8 bases fit TRBD2. Germline trimming cut 0 bases from V and 3 bases from J; bases unmatched to any gene: 7. CDR1 and CDR2 (germline): GTSNPN, SVGIG (reference sequence). The CDR3 sequence is 16 residues long. The CDR3, as DNA: TGTGCCTGGAGTGTTGGGAGCGGGGGCCTCTACAATGAGCAGTTCTTC. It specifies CAWSVGSGGLYNEQFF.

This clone was counted only a few times. The J gene is TRBJ2-1, the V gene TRBV29-1, with 11 nucleotides matching TRBD2. Germline loops: CDR1 SQVTM, CDR2 ANQGSEA. CDR3 length: 15 amino acids. Losses at the gene ends were 5 bases for V and 10 bases for J; bases not matched to a gene: 13. As DNA, the CDR3 is TGCAGCGTTAAGAGGACTAGCGGGTCCAAAAACGAGCAGTTCTTC. It encodes CSVKRTSGSKNEQFF.

This clone has ten or more counts. This chain links TRBV29-1 with TRBJ1-5; unclear D gene. This CDR3 spans 14 amino acids. Between the trimmed V and J ends, which lost 5 bases and 4 bases, there was a span of 15 bases. In germline, CDR1 is SQVTM, CDR2 ANQGSEA. Here the CDR3 reads CSVNVAGQNQPQHF. The CDR3 nucleotides read TGCAGCGTTAACGTGGCAGGTCAAAATCAGCCCCAGCATTTT.

The genes are TRBV19 and TRBJ1-1; 7 nucleotides line up with TRBD1. Trimming at V came to 5 bases and at J to 4 bases, leaving 25 bases not matched to a gene. Germline assignment: CDR1 LNHDA and CDR2 SQIVND (reference sequence). The CDR3 consists of 20 residues. The CDR3 loop is CASSYRDRTRWELLLTEAFF. The CDR3 DNA reads TGTGCCAGTAGTTACCGGGACAGAACCCGGTGGGAACTACTTCTCACTGAAGCTTTCTTT.

This clone was seen many times. The chain combines TRBV29-1 with TRBJ2-3; D may be TRBD1 (5 bases). The CDR3 is 13 residues long. V was trimmed by 3 bases and J by 5 bases, leaving 12 bases between them. CDR1 is SQVTM, CDR2 ANQGSEA, per germline. In nucleotides, the CDR3 is TGCAGCGTTGAGTCAGGGCATGAAGATACGCAGTATTTT. Its protein is CSVESGHEDTQYF.

This chain connects TRBV5-4 to TRBJ2-5, with 9 bases that match TRBD1. This CDR3 comprises 15 residues. J lost 7 bases, V lost 5 bases, and 12 bases had no gene match. Germline V gene data show CDR1 as SGHNT and CDR2 as YYREEE (reference sequence). CDR3 region: CASSPGTGNRGTQYF. DNA for the CDR3: TGTGCCAGCAGTCCCGGGACAGGGAATAGGGGGACCCAGTACTTC.